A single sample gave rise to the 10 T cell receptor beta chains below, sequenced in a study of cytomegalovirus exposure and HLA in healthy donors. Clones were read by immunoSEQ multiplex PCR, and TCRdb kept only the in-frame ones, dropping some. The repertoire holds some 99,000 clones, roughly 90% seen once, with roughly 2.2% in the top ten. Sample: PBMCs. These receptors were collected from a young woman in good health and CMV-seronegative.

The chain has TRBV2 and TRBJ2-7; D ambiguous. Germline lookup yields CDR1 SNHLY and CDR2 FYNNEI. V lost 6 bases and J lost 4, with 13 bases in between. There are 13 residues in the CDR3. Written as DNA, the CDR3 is TGTGCCAGCAGCGAGCTCTTAAAGTACGAGCAGTACTTC. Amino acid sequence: CASSELLKYEQYF.

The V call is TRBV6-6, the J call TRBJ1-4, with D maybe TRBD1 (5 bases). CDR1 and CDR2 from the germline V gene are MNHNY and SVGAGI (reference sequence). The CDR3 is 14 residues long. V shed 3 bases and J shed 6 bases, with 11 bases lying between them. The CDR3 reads CASSYSGRDEKLFF. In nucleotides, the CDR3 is TGTGCCAGCAGTTATTCAGGGAGGGATGAAAAACTGTTTTTT.

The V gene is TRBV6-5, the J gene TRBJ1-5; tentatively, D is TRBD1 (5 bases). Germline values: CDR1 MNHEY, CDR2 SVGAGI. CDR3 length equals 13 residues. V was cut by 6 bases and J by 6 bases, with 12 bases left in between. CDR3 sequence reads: CASRSGRGQPQHF. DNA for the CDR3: TGTGCCAGCAGATCAGGGCGGGGTCAGCCCCAGCATTTT.

The CDR3 spells CASSFGTGDAYEQYF. CDR3 nucleotide sequence: TGTGCCAGCAGCTTTGGTACGGGGGACGCCTACGAGCAGTACTTC. V gene TRBV11-1 combines with J gene TRBJ2-7, with D perhaps TRBD2 (6 bases). The CDR3 is 15 amino acids. The germline V gene encodes CDR1 SGHAT and CDR2 FQDESV (reference sequence). The V end lost 3 bases, the J end lost 2 bases, and 14 bases lay between the germline ends.

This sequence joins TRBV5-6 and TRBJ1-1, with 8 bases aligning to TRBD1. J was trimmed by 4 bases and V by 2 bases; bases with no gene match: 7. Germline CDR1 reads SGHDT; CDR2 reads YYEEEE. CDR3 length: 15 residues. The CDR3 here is CASSFGQGASTEAFF. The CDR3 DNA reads TGTGCCAGCAGCTTTGGGCAGGGGGCTAGCACTGAAGCTTTCTTT.

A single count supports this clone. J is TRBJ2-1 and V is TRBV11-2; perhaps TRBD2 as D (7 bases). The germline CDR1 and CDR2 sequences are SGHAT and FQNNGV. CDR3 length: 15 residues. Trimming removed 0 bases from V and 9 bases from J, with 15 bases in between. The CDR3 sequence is CASSLDAAGAVEQFF. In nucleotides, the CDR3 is TGTGCCAGCAGCTTAGACGCCGCGGGGGCGGTTGAGCAGTTCTTC.

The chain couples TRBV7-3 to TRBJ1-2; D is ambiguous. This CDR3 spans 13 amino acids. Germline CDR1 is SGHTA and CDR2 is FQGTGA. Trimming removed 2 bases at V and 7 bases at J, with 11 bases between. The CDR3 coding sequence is TGTGCCAGCAGCTTATCCCAGGAGGGTGGCTACACCTTC. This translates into CASSLSQEGGYTF.

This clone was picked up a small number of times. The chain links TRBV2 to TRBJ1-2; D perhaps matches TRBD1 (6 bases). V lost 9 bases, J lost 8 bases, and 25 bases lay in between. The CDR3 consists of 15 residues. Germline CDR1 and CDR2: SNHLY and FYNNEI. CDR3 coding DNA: TGTGCCAGTGAGCGAAATCGGGGTGCAGGGGTCGGCTACACCTTC. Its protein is CASERNRGAGVGYTF.

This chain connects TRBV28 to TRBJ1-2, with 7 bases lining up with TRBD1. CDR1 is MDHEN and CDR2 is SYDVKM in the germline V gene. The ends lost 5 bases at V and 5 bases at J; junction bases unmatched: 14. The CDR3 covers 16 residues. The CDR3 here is CASSTPGTAQTYGYTF. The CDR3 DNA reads TGTGCCAGCAGTACTCCCGGGACAGCACAAACGTATGGCTACACCTTC.

The chain's CDR3 is CASTRDGASEAFF. For the CDR3, the DNA is TGTGCCAGCACAAGGGATGGGGCTTCTGAAGCTTTCTTT. The V and J genes are TRBV6-5 and TRBJ1-1; D perhaps matches TRBD1 (5 bases). Between the trimmed V and J ends, which lost 7 bases and 6 bases, there was a span of 15 bases. CDR1 is MNHEY, CDR2 SVGAGI, per germline. CDR3 length equals 13 residues.